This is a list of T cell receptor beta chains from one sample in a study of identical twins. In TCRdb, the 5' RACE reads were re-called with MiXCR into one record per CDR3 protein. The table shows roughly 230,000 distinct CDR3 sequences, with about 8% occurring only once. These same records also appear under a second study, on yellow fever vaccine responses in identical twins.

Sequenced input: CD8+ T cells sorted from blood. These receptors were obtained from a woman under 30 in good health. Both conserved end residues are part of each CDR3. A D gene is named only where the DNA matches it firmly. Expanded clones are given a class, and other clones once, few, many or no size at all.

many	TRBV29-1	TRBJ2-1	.	TGCAGCGTCGTTATAGCGCTATACAATGAGCAGTTCTTC	CSVVIALYNEQFF
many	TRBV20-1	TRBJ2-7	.	TGCAGTGCTATCTCCAGGGAAAGTTCCTACGAGCAGTACTTC	CSAISRESSYEQYF
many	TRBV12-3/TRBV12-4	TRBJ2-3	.	TGTGCCAGCAGCACCGGGACTGCCTTGGCTTTT	CASSTGTALAF
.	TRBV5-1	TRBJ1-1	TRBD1	TGCGCCAGCAGCCTTGGGACAGGAGGAGCTTTCTTT	CASSLGTGGAFF
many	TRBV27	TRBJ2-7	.	TGTGCCAGCAGTTTGCGGAGGAGCTCCTACGAGCAGTACTTC	CASSLRRSSYEQYF
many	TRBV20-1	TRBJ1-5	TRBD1	TGCAGTGCTAGTATAGACAGGGAAGCCAATCAGCCCCAGCATTTT	CSASIDREANQPQHF
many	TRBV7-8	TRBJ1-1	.	TGTGCCAGCAGCGCACAGGGACCGAACACTGAAGCTTTCTTT	CASSAQGPNTEAFF
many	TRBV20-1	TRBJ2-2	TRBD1	TGCAGTGCTACCGCGGACAGGGTTACCGGGGAGCTGTTTTTT	CSATADRVTGELFF
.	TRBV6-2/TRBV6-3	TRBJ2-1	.	TGTGCCAGCAGTTCCGATGCCTACAATGAGCAGTTCTTC	CASSSDAYNEQFF
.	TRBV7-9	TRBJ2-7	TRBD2	TGTGCCAGCAGCGACACTAGCGGGATAAACGAGCAGTACTTC	CASSDTSGINEQYF
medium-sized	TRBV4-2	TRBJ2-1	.	TGTGCCAGCAGCCAAGAACCGGGGGGCACGTACAATGAGCAGTTCTTC	CASSQEPGGTYNEQFF
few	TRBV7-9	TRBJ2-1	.	TGTGCCAGCAGCCCCGGGGGGCAGCAGTTCTTC	CASSPGGQQFF
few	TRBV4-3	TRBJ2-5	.	TGCGCCAGCAGCCAAGTCTCAGAAATCGGCGAGACCCAGTACTTC	CASSQVSEIGETQYF
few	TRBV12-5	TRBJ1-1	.	TGTGCTAGTGGATCACCGAGCACAGGAACTGAAGCTTTCTTT	CASGSPSTGTEAFF
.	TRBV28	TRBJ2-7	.	TGTGCCAGCAGTTTAGGTTACTTCGGACTACAAGAATACGAGCAGTACTTC	CASSLGYFGLQEYEQYF
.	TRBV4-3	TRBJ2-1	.	TGCGCCAGCAGCCTCGTAGTAGGGTCGGAGCAGTTCTTC	CASSLVVGSEQFF
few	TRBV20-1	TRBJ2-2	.	TGCAGTGCTAGGAGGAGGGACTCGAACACCGGGGAGCTGTTTTTT	CSARRRDSNTGELFF
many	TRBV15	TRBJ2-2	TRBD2	TGTGCCACCAGCAGAGGCGGGGGGGTGAACACCGGGGAGCTGTTTTTT	CATSRGGGVNTGELFF
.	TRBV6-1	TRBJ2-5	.	TGTGCCAGCAGCCCTCGTGGCGGGTGGGGGGAGACCCAGTACTTC	CASSPRGGWGETQYF
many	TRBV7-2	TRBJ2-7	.	TGTGCCAGCAGCTATATTGCCTACGAGCAGTACTTC	CASSYIAYEQYF
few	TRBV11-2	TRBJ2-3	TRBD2	TGTGCCAGCAGCCTATTAGCGGGAGAAGGTTCCCTCCGGACAGATACGCAGTATTTT	CASSLLAGEGSLRTDTQYF
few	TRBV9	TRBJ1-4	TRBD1	TGTGCCAGCAGCGAACAGGGGAGTAATGAAAAACTGTTTTTT	CASSEQGSNEKLFF
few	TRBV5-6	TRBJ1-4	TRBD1	TGTGCCAGCAGCTCTACAGGGGGCTGGCTTCTCTCTAATGAAAAACTGTTTTTT	CASSSTGGWLLSNEKLFF
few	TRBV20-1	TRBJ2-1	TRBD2	TGCAGTGCTAGAGATTTGGAGGGCGGGGGGGCCTACAATGAGCAGTTCTTC	CSARDLEGGGAYNEQFF
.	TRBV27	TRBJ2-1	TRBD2	TGTGCCAGCAGTTTATCGACTAGCGGGAGTTACAATGAGCAGTTCTTC	CASSLSTSGSYNEQFF
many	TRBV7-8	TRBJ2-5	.	TGTGCCAGCAGCCTAGAGAGCTTCCAAGAGACCCAGTACTTC	CASSLESFQETQYF
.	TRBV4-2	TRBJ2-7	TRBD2	TGTGCCAGCAGCCGGGGACTAGCGGGGGGCTACGAGCAGTACTTC	CASSRGLAGGYEQYF
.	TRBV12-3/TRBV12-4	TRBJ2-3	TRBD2	TGTGCCAGCAGTTTCCTCCTCGACCCCTTTCCGGGACTATATACTAAGACAGATACGCAGTATTTT	CASSFLLDPFPGLYTKTDTQYF
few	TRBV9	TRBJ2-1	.	TGTGCCAGCAGCGTAGGTGGAAAGAATGAGCAGTTCTTC	CASSVGGKNEQFF
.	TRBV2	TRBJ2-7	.	TGTGCCAGCAGCACATCACCGGGCCAAATCTACGAGCAGTACTTC	CASSTSPGQIYEQYF
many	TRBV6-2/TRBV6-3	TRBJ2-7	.	TGTGCCAGCAGCTCAATCAGGGTTGTCAACGAGCAGTACTTC	CASSSIRVVNEQYF
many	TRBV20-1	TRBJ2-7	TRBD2	TGCAGTGCTCCGTGGGGGGGTCCCCTGTACGAGCAGTACTTC	CSAPWGGPLYEQYF
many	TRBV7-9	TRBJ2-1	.	TGTGCCAGCAGCTTTGGTGAGCAGTTCTTC	CASSFGEQFF
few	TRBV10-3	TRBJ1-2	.	TGTGCCATCAGGACGGCCTATGGCTACACCTTC	CAIRTAYGYTF
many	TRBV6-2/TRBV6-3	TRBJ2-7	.	TGTGCCAGCAGTGCAGCCTACGAGCAGTACTTC	CASSAAYEQYF
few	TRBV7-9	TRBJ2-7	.	TGTGCCAGCAGCCTACCGGCCGGGCAGGGGCTATACGAGCAGTACTTC	CASSLPAGQGLYEQYF
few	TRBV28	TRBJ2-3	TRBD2	TGTGCCAGCAGTTTGCGGGGGGATACGCAGTATTTT	CASSLRGDTQYF
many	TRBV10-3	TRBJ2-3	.	TGTGCCATCAGTGATCGTGGAGATACGCAGTATTTT	CAISDRGDTQYF
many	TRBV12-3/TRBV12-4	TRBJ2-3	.	TGTGCCAGCAGTCCCCCGGCTTTCACAGATACGCAGTATTTT	CASSPPAFTDTQYF
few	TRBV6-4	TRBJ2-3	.	TGTGCCAGCAGTGAAGGAAGAGCTAGCACAGATACGCAGTATTTT	CASSEGRASTDTQYF
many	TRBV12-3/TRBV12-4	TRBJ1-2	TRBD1	TGTGCCAGCAGTACCTCCGGGACAGAAGCTAACTATGGCTACACCTTC	CASSTSGTEANYGYTF
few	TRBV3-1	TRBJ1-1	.	TGTGCCAGCAGCCAAGATGGAGTAGGGACTGAAGCTTTCTTT	CASSQDGVGTEAFF
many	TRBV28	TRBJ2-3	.	TGTGCCAGCAGCCTTACTGTGGGGGCGGGGCGAGGAGATACGCAGTATTTT	CASSLTVGAGRGDTQYF
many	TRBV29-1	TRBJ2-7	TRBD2	TGCAGCGCAACCGGGACTAGCGACTACGAGCAGTACTTC	CSATGTSDYEQYF
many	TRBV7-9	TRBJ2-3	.	TGTGCCAGCAGCTTCGAGCTAGTACAATTCCCAGATACGCAGTATTTT	CASSFELVQFPDTQYF
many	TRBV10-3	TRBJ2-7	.	TGTGCCATCACGGTAGGGGTCGAGCAGTACTTC	CAITVGVEQYF
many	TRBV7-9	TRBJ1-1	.	TGTGCCAGCAGCTCCCGGACCCTAACAACAGCTTTCTTT	CASSSRTLTTAFF
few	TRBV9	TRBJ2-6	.	TGTGCCAGCAGCGTAGGTGGGGCCAACGTCCTGACTTTC	CASSVGGANVLTF
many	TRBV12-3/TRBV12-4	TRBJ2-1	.	TGTGCCAGCAGTTTGAACTATAACAATGAGCAGTTCTTC	CASSLNYNNEQFF
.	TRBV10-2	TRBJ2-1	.	TGCGCCAGCGAAAGGGGCAATGAGCAGTTCTTC	CASERGNEQFF
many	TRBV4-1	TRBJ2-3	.	TGCGCCAGCAGCCAAGGGGAGGGGGGCGCCGTAGATACGCAGTATTTT	CASSQGEGGAVDTQYF
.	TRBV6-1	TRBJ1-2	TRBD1	TGTGCCAGCAGGTCACCGGGACAGGGGAACGGCTACACCTTC	CASRSPGQGNGYTF
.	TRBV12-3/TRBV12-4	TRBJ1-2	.	TGTGCCAGCAGTTTAGGGGGGGAAGGCTACACCTTC	CASSLGGEGYTF